The clone carrying this T cell receptor beta chain was seen many times. Germline values: CDR1 DFQATT, CDR2 SNEGSKA (reference sequence). The CDR3 is 13 residues long. The V end lost 1 base, the J end lost 8 bases, and 9 bases lay between the germline ends. This record belongs to a study of T cells in Graves' hyperthyroidism and ophthalmopathy. It was RNA transcripts that yielded the amplified TCR beta CDR3 regions. The HTBI set primed first-round TCR CDR3 RT-PCR. TCRdb independently ran MiXCR on the multiplex PCR reads; one entry per CDR3 protein. Found here are 500,000 to 600,000 distinct CDR3 sequences, roughly 50% of them singletons; the top ten hold approximately 7.5%. Graves' hyperthyroidism was deemed stable absent ophthalmopathy progression within 18 months. Uncontrolled infections, other autoimmune diseases, pregnancy or lactation led to exclusion of patients.

The sequencing sample was made of peripheral blood or thyroid tissue (not recorded which). This rearrangement joins TRBV20-1 to TRBJ1-6, with D perhaps TRBD1 (6 bases). The sequence derives from a woman under 30 with Graves' hyperthyroidism. CDR3 sequence reads: CSARGDMDSPLHF. The CDR3 region has the DNA TGCAGTGCTAGAGGGGACATGGATTCACCCCTCCACTTT.